The clone carrying this T cell receptor beta chain occurred a few times. From the 5' RACE reads, TCRdb called clonotypes with MiXCR, one entry per CDR3 protein. The data hold approximately 40,000 distinct CDR3 sequences, with 9.5% to 13% observed a single time. These data originate in a study of early T cells in non-severe SARS-CoV-2 infection. Germline values: CDR1 KGHDR, CDR2 SFDVKD. The junction had 11 bases not matched to a gene; V was cut back by 4 bases and J by 4 bases. The CDR3 covers 16 residues. The sequencing input was whole blood. The source is an adult who was a healthcare worker with PCR-confirmed SARS-CoV-2 infection or an uninfected control (not recorded which). The rearrangement joins TRBV24-1 to TRBJ1-2, with 7 positions matching TRBD1. The DNA for the CDR3 is TGTGCCACCAGTGACCTCAAAGGGGGCTTTCCCTATGGCTACACCTTC. It translates to CATSDLKGGFPYGYTF.